These 28 T cell receptor beta chains came from one sample sequenced in a study of patients and donors after allogeneic stem cell transplantation. Using its own MiXCR run on the RT-PCR reads, TCRdb lists one record per CDR3 protein. The sample includes around 150,000 distinct CDR3 sequences, 30% seen only once; the top ten take roughly 3%. The source material was blood, either unsorted or a sorted T cell fraction (not recorded which). The origin of the receptors is a human donor who was either an allogeneic HSCT recipient or a stem cell or donor lymphocyte infusion donor (not recorded which). It is not recorded whose cells these are; they may come from a transplant donor.

The rearrangement joins TRBV3-1 to TRBJ1-2; tentative D call: TRBD1 (5 bases). The germline V and J ends were trimmed by 3 bases and 7 bases, with 15 bases remaining between them. The CDR3 has 14 residues. Germline values: CDR1 LGHDT, CDR2 YNNKEL (reference sequence). The CDR3 is CASSHEQVAFGYTF. In nucleotides, the CDR3 is TGTGCCAGCAGCCATGAACAGGTCGCCTTTGGCTACACCTTC.

This clonotype was seen more than once but under ten times. The CDR3 bases are TGTGCCACCAGCAGTGGGGCCGAGCAGTTCTTC. Its translation: CATSSGAEQFF. The chain joins TRBV15 to TRBJ2-1, with D possibly matching TRBD1 (5 bases). Germline-derived CDR1 and CDR2 are LNHNV and YYDKDF (reference sequence). V was trimmed by 3 bases and J by 10 bases, leaving 7 bases between them. The CDR3 totals 11 residues.

The J gene is TRBJ2-1, the V gene TRBV11-3; 14 bases fit TRBD2. CDR1 is SGHNT and CDR2 is YENEEA in the germline V gene. CDR3 length: 16 amino acids. Losses at the gene ends were 4 bases for V and 5 bases for J; bases not matched to a gene: 4. CDR3 nucleotides: TGTGCCAGCAGCTCCGGGACTAGCGGGGGAGACAATGAGCAGTTCTTC. It codes for CASSSGTSGGDNEQFF.

V usage is TRBV7-2 and J usage is TRBJ1-1; perhaps TRBD1 as D (5 bases). The CDR3 consists of 13 residues. Germline loops: CDR1 SGHTA, CDR2 FQGNSA. V lost 5 bases and J 5 bases, leaving 12 bases between the germline ends. For the CDR3, the DNA is TGTGCCAGCAGCCCAGGTAGGGGAACTGAAGCTTTCTTT. It encodes CASSPGRGTEAFF.

This clonotype was observed at least ten times. The chain has TRBV2 and TRBJ2-1; 8 nucleotides match TRBD2. The CDR3 has 13 amino acids. J lost 9 bases, V lost 6 bases, and 7 bases had no gene match. In germline, CDR1 is SNHLY, CDR2 FYNNEI. This chain's CDR3 is CASRAGLAGEQFF. CDR3 nucleotides: TGTGCCAGCAGGGCCGGACTAGCCGGTGAGCAGTTCTTC.

This clonotype has just a few counts. J is TRBJ2-3 and V is TRBV12-3 or TRBV12-4; D possibly corresponds to TRBD1 (6 bases). The CDR3 is 18 residues long. V was clipped by 7 bases and J by 4 bases, with 27 bases between them. CDR3 sequence (DNA): TGTGCCAGCACTCCGAAGGGTTGGGGGCCAGTATGGGCAGATACGCAGTATTTT. Encoded protein: CASTPKGWGPVWADTQYF.

In this sample, this clonotype turned up a few times. The chain carries TRBV20-1 and TRBJ2-7; tentative D call: TRBD1 (6 bases). The germline gives CDR1 DFQATT, CDR2 SNEGSKA (reference sequence). The CDR3 is made up of 12 amino acids. V was shortened by 6 bases and J by 3 bases, with 12 bases between the two germline ends. Here the CDR3 DNA reads TGCAGTGCGACCCCACAGGGCTACGAGCAGTACTTC. This translates into CSATPQGYEQYF.

V usage is TRBV30 and J usage is TRBJ2-5, with D possibly matching TRBD1 (5 bases). The CDR3 runs 13 residues. V was shortened by 4 bases and J by 4 bases, with 13 bases between the two germline ends. Germline V gene data show CDR1 as GTSNPN and CDR2 as SVGIG (reference sequence). CDR3 bases: TGTGCCTGGAATCTAGGGGAAGGAGAGACCCAGTACTTC. It yields the protein CAWNLGEGETQYF. The complete variable domain, with remaining parts taken from reference TRBV30 and TRBJ2-5, reads SQTIHQWPATLVQPVGSPLSLECTVEGTSNPNLYWYRQAAGRGLQLLFYSVGIGQISSEVPQNLSASRPQDRQFILSSKKLLLSDSGFYLCAWNLGEGETQYFGPGTRLLVL.

The V gene is TRBV29-1, the J gene TRBJ2-7, with a possible D match to TRBD1 (6 bases). Germline loops: CDR1 SQVTM, CDR2 ANQGSEA. Trimming cost V 6 bases and J 0 bases, with 15 bases left between them. This CDR3 is built from 14 residues. CDR3 DNA: TGCAGCGTCTCCAGGGGCACACACTCCTACGAGCAGTACTTC. It yields the protein CSVSRGTHSYEQYF.

V usage is TRBV28 and J usage is TRBJ2-5; the D is unclear. There are 14 residues in the CDR3. The germline gives CDR1 MDHEN, CDR2 SYDVKM. With 7 bases removed from V and 0 bases from J, the gap between germline ends came to 12 bases. The CDR3 spells CASTLGMHQETQYF. The CDR3 DNA reads TGTGCCAGCACCCTAGGAATGCACCAAGAGACCCAGTACTTC.

This chain joins TRBV10-3 and TRBJ2-1; TRBD2 is a possible D gene (6 bases). The V gene's germline CDR1 is ENHRY and CDR2 SYGVKD. The CDR3 has 15 residues. V gave up 3 bases and J gave up 10 bases, with 19 bases separating them. Written as DNA, the CDR3 is TGTGCCATCAGTGACACTAGATCTGGGGCGGGAGAGCAGTTCTTC. Translating it yields CAISDTRSGAGEQFF.

The V call is TRBV10-3, the J call TRBJ1-3; 7 bases map to TRBD1. Germline V lookup: CDR1 ENHRY, CDR2 SYGVKD. This CDR3 region has 13 residues. The J segment lost 9 bases and the V segment lost 7 bases, leaving 9 bases of the junction unmatched. The CDR3 sequence: CAIKGQTLLTIYF. The CDR3 DNA is TGTGCCATCAAGGGACAGACCCTCCTCACCATATATTTT.

This clonotype was counted between two and nine times. The V gene is TRBV5-1, the J gene TRBJ1-1; no clear D. Germline V gene data show CDR1 as SGHRS and CDR2 as YFSETQ. V dropped 7 bases and J dropped 4 bases, with 17 bases sitting between them. The CDR3 is 14 amino acids. CDR3 nucleotides: TGCGCCAGCTTCCGCGGGGAGGTGGGCACTGAAGCTTTCTTT. It yields the protein CASFRGEVGTEAFF. Full variable domain (outside the CDR3, taken from reference TRBV5-1 and TRBJ1-1): KAGVTQTPRYLIKTRGQQVTLSCSPISGHRSVSWYQQTPGQGLQFLFEYFSETQRNKGNFPGRFSGRQFSNSRSEMNVSTLELGDSALYLCASFRGEVGTEAFFGQGTRLTVV.

The chain uses TRBV4-1 and TRBJ2-7; TRBD1 agrees at 7 bases. Per the germline V gene, CDR1 is MGHRA and CDR2 is YSYEKL. The length of the CDR3 is 14 residues. Losses at the gene ends were 1 base for V and 3 bases for J; bases not matched to a gene: 3. Here the CDR3 DNA reads TGCGCCAGCAGCCAAGCGCGGACAGGCTACGAGCAGTACTTC. Protein sequence: CASSQARTGYEQYF.

J is TRBJ2-1 and V is TRBV24-1, with TRBD2 matching over 8 bases. Germline V gene data show CDR1 as KGHDR and CDR2 as SFDVKD. This CDR3 contains 17 residues. V lost 3 bases, J lost 12 bases, and 18 bases stayed unmatched. The CDR3 DNA sequence: TGTGCCACCAGTGATCGCCCGGGAGTTAGCGGGGCCGGGGGGCAGTTCTTC. This gives the protein CATSDRPGVSGAGGQFF.

The genes are TRBV30 and TRBJ1-4; 11 bases are a match to TRBD1. The CDR3 length is 17 residues. V lost 4 bases, J lost 0 bases, and 7 bases stayed unmatched. Looked up from germline, CDR1 is GTSNPN and CDR2 is SVGIG (reference sequence). For the CDR3, the DNA is TGTGCCTGGAATGGACCGGGACAGGGGGCAACTAATGAAAAACTGTTTTTT. Translation: CAWNGPGQGATNEKLFF.

Ten or more counts support this clonotype. The rearrangement joins TRBV20-1 to TRBJ1-2; 9 bases agree with TRBD1. The trim removed 6 bases at V and 8 bases at J, leaving 16 bases unmatched. The CDR3 spans 15 residues. Germline V gives CDR1 DFQATT, CDR2 SNEGSKA (reference sequence). The CDR3 DNA follows: TGCAGTGCGACGCCGATGGACAGGGGCGTTCGGGGCTACACCTTC. Encoded protein: CSATPMDRGVRGYTF.

There are a few counts of this clonotype. This chain links TRBV7-9 with TRBJ1-5, with D tentatively TRBD1 (5 bases). Trimming pared 6 bases from V and 9 bases from J, leaving 12 bases between. CDR1 is SEHNR and CDR2 is FQNEAQ in the germline V gene (reference sequence). This CDR3 is 12 amino acids long. The CDR3 sequence: CASRQDTGPQHF. The DNA for the CDR3 is TGTGCCAGCAGACAAGACACAGGGCCCCAGCATTTT.

This clonotype was observed at least ten times. The chain couples TRBV5-1 to TRBJ1-4; D unresolved. Trimming removed 0 bases at V and 5 bases at J, with 8 bases between. CDR3 size: 14 residues. Germline lookup yields CDR1 SGHRS and CDR2 YFSETQ. The CDR3 spells CASSLDTGNEKLFF. The CDR3 bases are TGCGCCAGCAGCTTGGACACTGGCAATGAAAAACTGTTTTTT.

This clonotype was observed a few times. The V gene is TRBV5-1, the J gene TRBJ1-4, with D unresolved. CDR1 and CDR2 (germline): SGHRS, YFSETQ. This CDR3 has 15 residues. Trimming shortened V by 4 bases and J by 3 bases, and 13 bases separated the two germline ends. CDR3 region: CASSPRPQSNEKLFF. Written as DNA, the CDR3 is TGCGCCAGCAGCCCCCGACCGCAGTCTAATGAAAAACTGTTTTTT.

This clonotype was seen only a few times. The genes are TRBV6-2 or TRBV6-3 and TRBJ2-1; TRBD1 aligns across 8 bases. This CDR3 is 16 amino acids long. Losses at the gene ends were 5 bases for V and 6 bases for J; bases not matched to a gene: 12. Per germline, CDR1 MNHEY and CDR2 SVGEGT. DNA of the CDR3: TGTGCCAGCAGTCCCTCTGTGGGGACAGGTAGCAATGAGCAGTTCTTC. It specifies CASSPSVGTGSNEQFF.

The gene calls are TRBV19 and TRBJ2-5; the D gene could be TRBD1 or TRBD2 (5 bases each). This CDR3 is 12 amino acids long. V was pared by 11 bases and J by 3 bases, with 13 bases between. Germline V gene data show CDR1 as LNHDA and CDR2 as SQIVND (reference sequence). The CDR3 nucleotides are TGTGCCGTCGGCCGAGGGGAAGAGACCCAGTACTTC. Amino acids: CAVGRGEETQYF.

This clonotype came up a few times. The J gene is TRBJ1-1, the V gene TRBV27; no firm D call. Germline loops: CDR1 MNHEY, CDR2 SMNVEV (reference sequence). CDR3 length equals 16 residues. The ends were cut back, 4 bases at V and 1 base at J, with 16 bases in the middle. For the CDR3, the DNA is TGTGCCAGCAGTTCCCCCCCCGGGCGGGCGAACACTGAAGCTTTCTTT. Protein: CASSSPPGRANTEAFF.

CDR3 bases: TGTGCCAGCAGCTTAACGGGGGAGGGATCCGATACGCAGTATTTT. Its translation is CASSLTGEGSDTQYF. The chain couples TRBV7-3 to TRBJ2-3, with 7 bases fitting TRBD2. The CDR3 runs 15 residues. Unmatched junction bases numbered 6, after V lost 0 bases and J lost 6 bases. CDR1 and CDR2 from the germline V gene are SGHTA and FQGTGA. The whole variable domain, remainder taken from reference TRBV7-3 and TRBJ2-3, is GAGVSQTPSNKVTEKGKYVELRCDPISGHTALYWYRQSLGQGPEFLIYFQGTGAADDSGLPNDRFFAVRPEGSVSTLKIQRTERGDSAVYLCASSLTGEGSDTQYFGPGTRLTVL.

The rearrangement links TRBV4-2 to TRBJ1-1; TRBD1 agrees at 9 bases. This CDR3 has 16 amino acids. V shed 1 base and J 5 bases; nucleotides not matched to a gene: 8. The germline V gene encodes CDR1 LGHNA and CDR2 YNFKEQ. The CDR3 here is CASSQGAGTGNTEAFF. The DNA of the CDR3 is TGTGCCAGCAGCCAAGGGGCCGGGACAGGGAATACTGAAGCTTTCTTT.

The chain is built from TRBV4-3 and TRBJ2-1; D may be TRBD2 (6 bases). The V gene's germline CDR1 is LGHNA and CDR2 YSLEER. The CDR3 is made up of 17 amino acids. Trimming cost V 2 bases and J 2 bases, with 16 bases left between them. In DNA form, the CDR3 reads TGCGCCAGCAGCCAAACGCCCGGGAGTAGCCCCTACAATGAGCAGTTCTTC. This codes for CASSQTPGSSPYNEQFF.

The rearrangement uses TRBV30 and TRBJ1-1; 7 bases map to TRBD1. Germline lookup yields CDR1 GTSNPN and CDR2 SVGIG (reference sequence). The V and J ends lost 2 bases and 10 bases, in that order; junction bases with no gene match: 4. This CDR3 is 11 amino acids long. The CDR3 nucleotides are TGTGCCTGGAGTCGGACAGGAGGAGCTTTCTTT. Protein: CAWSRTGGAFF.

The rearrangement links TRBV6-2 or TRBV6-3 to TRBJ2-7, with a weak D call TRBD1 (5 bases). V shed 5 bases and J shed 1 base, with 12 bases lying between them. The CDR3 consists of 14 residues. The germline V gene encodes CDR1 MNHEY and CDR2 SVGEGT. CDR3 nucleotides: TGTGCCAGCAGTCGTCCAGGGAAATCCTACGAGCAGTACTTC. As protein: CASSRPGKSYEQYF.